The clone carrying this TCR beta chain appeared many times. There are 13 residues in the CDR3. Trimming took off 6 bases at V and 0 bases at J, with 12 bases between the two ends. The germline CDR1 and CDR2 sequences are DFQATT and SNEGSKA (reference sequence). The data belong to a study of T cells in Graves' hyperthyroidism and ophthalmopathy. At the level of the study: Blood from the periphery was taken at initial diagnosis, before any treatment.

No ophthalmopathy progression within 18 months constituted stable Graves' hyperthyroidism. Criteria for exclusion of patients were uncontrolled infection, other autoimmune disease, pregnancy or lactation. Amplification yielded TCR beta CDR3 regions, with RNA transcripts as the source. First-round RT-PCR with HTBI primers amplified the TCR CDR3 region. MiXCR was run by TCRdb on the multiplex PCR reads, yielding one entry per CDR3 protein. Of fewer than 700,000 distinct CDR3 sequences listed, about 17% are singletons. V usage is TRBV20-1 and J usage is TRBJ2-7; no definite D call. The sequenced material came from blood. This sequence was found in a woman aged 25 to 45 with Graves' hyperthyroidism. The CDR3 DNA reads TGCAGTGCCAGGACCGACGTCTCCTACGAGCAGTACTTC. This encodes CSARTDVSYEQYF.